This T cell receptor beta chain was sequenced for a study of blood T cell repertoires in COVID-19. Across the whole study: T cells, B-cell-depleted T cells, or PBMCs supplied cDNA or gDNA.

Germline CDR1 reads LGHDT; CDR2 reads YNNKEL (reference sequence). The V end was cut by 8 bases, the J end by 4 bases, with 21 bases between. This CDR3 is built from 17 residues. Produced via immunoSEQ multiplex PCR; TCRdb's table is partial and in-frame only. The data contain 200,000 to 250,000 clones, roughly 92% of them seen just once; the ten biggest clones take up over 0.75%. The sample consisted of peripheral blood. V and J are TRBV3-1 (or the pseudogene TRBV3-2) and TRBJ2-6, with D possibly matching TRBD2 (5 bases). This TCR came from a man aged 55 to 69 with COVID-19, enrolled during active disease. CDR3 DNA: TGTGCCAGCCGAGGGTCTGGACGAGGGTCCGGGGCCAACGTCCTGACTTTC. Translating it yields CASRGSGRGSGANVLTF.